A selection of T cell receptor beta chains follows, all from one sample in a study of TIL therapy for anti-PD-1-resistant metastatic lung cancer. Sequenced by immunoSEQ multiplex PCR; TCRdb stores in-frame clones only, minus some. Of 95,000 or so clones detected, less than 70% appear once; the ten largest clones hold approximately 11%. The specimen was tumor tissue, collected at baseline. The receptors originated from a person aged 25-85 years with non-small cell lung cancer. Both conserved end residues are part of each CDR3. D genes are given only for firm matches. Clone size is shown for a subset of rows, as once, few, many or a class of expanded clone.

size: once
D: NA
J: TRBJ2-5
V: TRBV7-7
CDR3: CASSLVLKETQYF
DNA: TGTGCCAGCAGCTTAGTTCTCAAAGAGACCCAGTACTTC

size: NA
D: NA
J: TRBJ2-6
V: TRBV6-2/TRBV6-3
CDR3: CASSYGYGAGANVLTF
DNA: TGTGCCAGCAGTTACGGGTACGGGGCTGGGGCCAACGTCCTGACTTTC

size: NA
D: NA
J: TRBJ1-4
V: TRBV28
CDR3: CASTQGTKRRLFF
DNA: TGTGCCAGCACCCAGGGCACTAAAAGGAGACTGTTTTTT

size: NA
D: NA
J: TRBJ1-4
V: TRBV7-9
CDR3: CASSLLGSINEKLFF
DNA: TGTGCCAGCAGCTTACTTGGGAGCATCAATGAAAAACTGTTTTTT

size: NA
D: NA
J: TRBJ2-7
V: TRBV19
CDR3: CASSSRAGGHYEQYF
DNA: TGTGCCAGTAGTTCGCGCGCGGGCGGCCACTACGAGCAGTACTTC

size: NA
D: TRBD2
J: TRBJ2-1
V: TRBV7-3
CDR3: CASSLRASGSVNNEQFF
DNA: TGTGCCAGCAGCTTAAGGGCTAGCGGGAGTGTCAACAATGAGCAGTTCTTC

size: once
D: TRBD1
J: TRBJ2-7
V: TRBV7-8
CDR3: CASSPGTGSYEQYF
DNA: TGTGCCAGCAGTCCCGGGACAGGTTCCTACGAGCAGTACTTC

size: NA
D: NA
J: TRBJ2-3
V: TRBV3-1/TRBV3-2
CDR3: CASSPTVSLDTQYF
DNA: TGTGCCAGCAGCCCCACAGTAAGTCTAGATACGCAGTATTTT

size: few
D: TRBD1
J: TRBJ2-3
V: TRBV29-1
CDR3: CSVDRYRGGTDTQYF
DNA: TGCAGCGTTGATCGGTACAGGGGAGGCACAGATACGCAGTATTTT

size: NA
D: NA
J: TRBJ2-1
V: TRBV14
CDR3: CASSQDQARNEQFF
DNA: TGTGCCAGCAGCCAAGATCAAGCTAGGAATGAGCAGTTCTTC

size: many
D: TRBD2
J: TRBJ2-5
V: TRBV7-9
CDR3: CASSLPPSGRAKAETQYF
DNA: TGTGCCAGCAGCTTACCCCCTAGCGGGAGGGCCAAAGCAGAGACCCAGTACTTC

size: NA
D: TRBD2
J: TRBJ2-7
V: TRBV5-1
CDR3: CASSLLAGAPYEQYF
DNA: TGCGCCAGCAGCTTACTAGCGGGAGCACCCTACGAGCAGTACTTC

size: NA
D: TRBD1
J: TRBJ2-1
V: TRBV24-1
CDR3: CATSMTGSYNEQFF
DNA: TGTGCCACTTCCATGACAGGGTCCTACAATGAGCAGTTCTTC

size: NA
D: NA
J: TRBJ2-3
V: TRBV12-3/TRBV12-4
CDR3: CASGKGTWQYF
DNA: TGTGCCAGCGGAAAGGGGACATGGCAGTATTTT

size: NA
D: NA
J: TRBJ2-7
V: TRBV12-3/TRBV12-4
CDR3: CASSLQTLDEQYF
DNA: TGTGCCAGCAGTTTACAGACTCTGGACGAGCAGTACTTC

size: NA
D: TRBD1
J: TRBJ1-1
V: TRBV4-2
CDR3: CASSQEGTATLNTEAFF
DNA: TGTGCCAGCAGCCAAGAAGGGACAGCAACCTTGAACACTGAAGCTTTCTTT

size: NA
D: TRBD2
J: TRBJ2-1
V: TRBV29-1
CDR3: CSVGRTSGSYNEQFF
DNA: TGCAGCGTTGGGAGGACTAGCGGGAGTTACAATGAGCAGTTCTTC

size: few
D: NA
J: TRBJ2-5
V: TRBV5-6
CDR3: CASSRGTARETQYF
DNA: TGTGCCAGCAGCCGGGGGACGGCTCGGGAGACCCAGTACTTC

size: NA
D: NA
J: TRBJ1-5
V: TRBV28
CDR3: CAIGNQPQHF
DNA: TGTGCCATAGGCAATCAGCCCCAGCATTTT

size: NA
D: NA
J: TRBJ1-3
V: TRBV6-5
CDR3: CASSSTPQGLGNTIYF
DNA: TGTGCCAGCAGTTCAACACCTCAGGGGCTCGGAAACACCATATATTTT

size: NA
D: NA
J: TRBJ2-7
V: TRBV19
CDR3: CASAGNSYEQYF
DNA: TGTGCCAGTGCCGGGAACTCCTACGAGCAGTACTTC

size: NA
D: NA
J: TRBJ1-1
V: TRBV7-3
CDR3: CASSLSGGNTEAFF
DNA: TGTGCCAGCAGCTTATCGGGGGGCAACACTGAAGCTTTCTTT

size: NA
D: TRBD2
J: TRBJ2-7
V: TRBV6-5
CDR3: CASSYSRGGSYEQYF
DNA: TGTGCCAGCAGTTACTCTCGGGGGGGATCCTACGAGCAGTACTTC

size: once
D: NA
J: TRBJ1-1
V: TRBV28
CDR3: CASSLRAEAFF
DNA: TGTGCCAGCAGTTTACGGGCTGAAGCTTTCTTT

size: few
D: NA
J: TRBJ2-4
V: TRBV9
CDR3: CASSVDVDPDIQYF
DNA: TGTGCCAGCAGCGTAGACGTAGATCCGGACATTCAGTACTTC

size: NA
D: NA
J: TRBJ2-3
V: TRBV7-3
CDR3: CASSFWGKEGTTQYF
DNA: TGTGCCAGCAGCTTTTGGGGTAAGGAGGGGACTACGCAGTATTTT

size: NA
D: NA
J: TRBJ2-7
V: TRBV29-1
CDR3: CSVKTVYEQYF
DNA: TGCAGCGTGAAGACAGTGTACGAGCAGTACTTC

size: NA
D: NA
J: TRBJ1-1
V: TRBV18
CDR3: CASSPPGPNTEAFF
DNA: TGTGCCAGCTCACCACCCGGGCCGAACACTGAAGCTTTCTTT

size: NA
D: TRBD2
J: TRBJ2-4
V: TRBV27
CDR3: CASSTLRGGENIQYF
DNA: TGTGCCAGCAGTACCCTTCGGGGGGGAGAAAACATTCAGTACTTC

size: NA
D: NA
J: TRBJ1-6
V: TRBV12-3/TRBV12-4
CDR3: CASSLLRGSPLHF
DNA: TGTGCCAGCAGTTTACTCCGGGGTTCACCCCTCCACTTT

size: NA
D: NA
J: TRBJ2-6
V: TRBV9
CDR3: CASSVVGGSGANVLTF
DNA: TGTGCCAGCAGCGTAGTAGGGGGCTCTGGGGCCAACGTCCTGACTTTC

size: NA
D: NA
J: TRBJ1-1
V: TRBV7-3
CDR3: CASSSQGSSTEAFF
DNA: TGTGCCAGCAGCTCTCAGGGCTCAAGCACTGAAGCTTTCTTT

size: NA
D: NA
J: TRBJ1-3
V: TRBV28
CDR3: CASSWNPQTIYF
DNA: TGTGCCAGCAGTTGGAACCCGCAGACCATATATTTT

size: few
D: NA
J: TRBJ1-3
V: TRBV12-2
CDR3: CASRSGLRRPGNTIYF
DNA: TGTGCAAGTCGCTCTGGCCTTCGGAGACCTGGAAACACCATATATTTT

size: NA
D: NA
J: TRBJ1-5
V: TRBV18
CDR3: CASSPSTNQPQHF
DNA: TGTGCCAGCTCACCTTCGACGAATCAGCCCCAGCATTTT

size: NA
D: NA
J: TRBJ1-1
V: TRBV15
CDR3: CATSRVRGLGDTEAFF
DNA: TGTGCCACCAGCAGAGTTAGAGGGCTGGGAGACACTGAAGCTTTCTTT

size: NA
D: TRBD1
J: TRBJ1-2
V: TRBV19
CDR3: CASSLRRQGYGYTF
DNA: TGTGCCAGTAGCCTGAGGCGACAGGGGTATGGCTACACCTTC

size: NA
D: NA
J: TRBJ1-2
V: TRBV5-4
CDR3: CASSLALSSGYTF
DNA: TGTGCCAGCAGCTTGGCGCTCTCCAGTGGCTACACCTTC

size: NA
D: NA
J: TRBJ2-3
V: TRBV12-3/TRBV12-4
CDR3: CAIWGADTDTQYF
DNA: TGTGCCATCTGGGGAGCGGACACAGATACGCAGTATTTT

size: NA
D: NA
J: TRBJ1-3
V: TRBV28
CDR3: CASSSAVGDQYSGNTIYF
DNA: TGTGCCAGCAGTTCAGCCGTGGGGGACCAATACTCTGGAAACACCATATATTTT

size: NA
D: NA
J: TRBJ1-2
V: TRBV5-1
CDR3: CASSLTGEPPYGYTF
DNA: TGCGCCAGCAGCCTGACAGGAGAGCCTCCTTATGGCTACACCTTC

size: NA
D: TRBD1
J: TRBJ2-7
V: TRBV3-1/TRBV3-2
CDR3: CASSPGTGYEQYF
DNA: TGTGCCAGCAGCCCAGGGACAGGCTACGAGCAGTACTTC

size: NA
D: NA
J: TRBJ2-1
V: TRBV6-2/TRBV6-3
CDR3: CASSTGRGQFF
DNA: TGTGCCAGCAGCACTGGCCGGGGGCAGTTCTTC

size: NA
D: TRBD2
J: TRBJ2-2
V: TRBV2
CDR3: CASGGGLSNTGELFF
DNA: TGTGCCAGCGGGGGGGGACTGTCGAACACCGGGGAGCTGTTTTTT

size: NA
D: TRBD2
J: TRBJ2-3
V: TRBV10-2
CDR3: CASSVLRELSDTQYF
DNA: TGCGCCAGCAGTGTCTTGCGGGAGCTGTCAGATACGCAGTATTTT

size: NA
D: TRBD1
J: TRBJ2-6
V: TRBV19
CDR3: CASSIQTSRGLRANVLTF
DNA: TGTGCCAGTAGTATCCAGACCTCCAGGGGGCTAAGGGCCAACGTCCTGACTTTC

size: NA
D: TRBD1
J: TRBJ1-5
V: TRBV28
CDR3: CASTPRDRVNQPQHF
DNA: TGTGCCAGCACCCCCCGGGACAGGGTAAATCAGCCCCAGCATTTT

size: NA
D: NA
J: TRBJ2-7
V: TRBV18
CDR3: CASLLSYEQYF
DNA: TGTGCCAGCCTCCTCTCTTACGAGCAGTACTTC

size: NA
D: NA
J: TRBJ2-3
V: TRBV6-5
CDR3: CASSRVTSTDTQYF
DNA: TGTGCCAGCAGTCGCGTAACTAGCACAGATACGCAGTATTTT

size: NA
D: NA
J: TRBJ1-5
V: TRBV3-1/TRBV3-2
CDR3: CASSQYGEGQPQHF
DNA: TGTGCCAGCAGCCAATATGGGGAGGGGCAGCCCCAGCATTTT

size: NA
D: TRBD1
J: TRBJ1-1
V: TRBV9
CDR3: CASRPLRDSPTEAFF
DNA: TGTGCGAGCCGACCTCTTCGGGACAGCCCCACTGAAGCTTTCTTT

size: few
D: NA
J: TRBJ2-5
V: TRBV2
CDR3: CASTKGQGIQETQYF
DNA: TGTGCCAGCACCAAAGGCCAGGGCATTCAAGAGACCCAGTACTTC

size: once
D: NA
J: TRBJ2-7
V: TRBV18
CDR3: CASSGPTSGSSYEQYF
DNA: TGTGCCAGCTCAGGGCCGACCTCAGGGAGCTCCTACGAGCAGTACTTC

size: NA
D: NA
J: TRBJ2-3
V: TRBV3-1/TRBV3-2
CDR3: CASSQGAGGLRDTQYF
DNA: TGTGCCAGCAGCCAGGGTGCTGGCGGCCTGAGGGATACGCAGTATTTT

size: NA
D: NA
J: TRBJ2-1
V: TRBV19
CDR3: CASKIMPQINEQFF
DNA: TGTGCCAGTAAAATAATGCCTCAGATAAATGAGCAGTTCTTC

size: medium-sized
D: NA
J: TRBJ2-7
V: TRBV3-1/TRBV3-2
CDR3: CASSQKPTPSYEQYF
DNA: TGTGCCAGCAGCCAAAAGCCAACCCCCTCCTACGAGCAGTACTTC

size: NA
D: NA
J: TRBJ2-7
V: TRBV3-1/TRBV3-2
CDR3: CASSQQGEQYF
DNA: TGTGCCAGCAGCCAACAGGGCGAGCAGTACTTC

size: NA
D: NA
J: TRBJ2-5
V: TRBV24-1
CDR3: CATSEVQGNQETQYF
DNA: TGTGCCACCAGTGAAGTTCAGGGAAATCAAGAGACCCAGTACTTC

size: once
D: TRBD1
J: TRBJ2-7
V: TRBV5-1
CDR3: CASSSTGSEQYF
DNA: TGCGCCAGCAGCTCGACAGGGAGCGAGCAGTACTTC

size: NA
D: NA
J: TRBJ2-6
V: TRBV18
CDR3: CASSNDRLTVSGANVLTF
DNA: TGTGCCAGCTCAAACGACAGGCTTACTGTCTCTGGGGCCAACGTCCTGACTTTC